This is a list of T cell receptor beta chains from one sample in a study of shared clonotypes between healthy human individuals. Using immunoSEQ multiplex PCR, the repertoire was profiled, and TCRdb retains in-frame clones only, with some absent. The sample includes roughly 2.2 million clones, more than 80% of them seen just once. The source material was naive CD4+ T cells from PBMCs. These receptors were taken from a man in his late teens or twenties in good health. Some clones in this sample may be carry-over from other donors' samples. Both conserved end residues are part of each CDR3. D genes are given only for firm matches.

v_call | d_call | cdr3_aa
TRBV4-2 | NA | CASSQVSGEGSYEQYF
TRBV2 | NA | CASSLRELSYEQYF
TRBV11-2 | NA | CASSQVRGSYEQYF
TRBV5-4 | NA | CASSQPPFPGSKNIQYF
TRBV7-2 | TRBD2 | CASTNGGGEQYF
TRBV2 | TRBD1 | CASSDQGAGQPQHF
TRBV18 | NA | CASSPGFAGELFF
TRBV18 | TRBD2 | CASSPFVSGGTNNEQFF
TRBV30 | NA | CAWSRQSTGELFF
TRBV19 | TRBD1 | CASSGDRGQQETQYF
TRBV19 | NA | CASRTTSYDEQYF
TRBV27 | NA | CASSPAGDRGVYEQYF
TRBV2 | NA | CASRGEGGEQYF
TRBV29-1 | NA | CSVEEAAPGTEAFF
TRBV4-1 | TRBD2 | CASSQGPGGGRAGELFF
TRBV14 | NA | CASSHIREKLFF
TRBV2 | NA | CASKLDLNTEAFF
TRBV11-3 | NA | CASSLGTGTQETQYF
TRBV2 | TRBD1 | CASRTRGRSEKLFF
TRBV6-1 | NA | CASGAVSSSYNEQFF
TRBV28 | NA | CASSPPYSYEQYF
TRBV9 | NA | CASSFAQVPGSGNTIYF
TRBV7-3 | NA | CASSLSPWGSAGLDGEQFF
TRBV25-1 | NA | CASSERVKEKLFF
TRBV11-2 | NA | CASSPAYEQYF
TRBV5-1 | NA | CASSRDSNQPQHF
TRBV21-1 | NA | CASSKEGRIHLDLYEQYF
TRBV1 | NA | CTSSQDRPRAAETQYF
TRBV11-2 | NA | CASSPRWGGANEKLFF
TRBV7-9 | NA | CASSFSTSGNTIYF
TRBV15 | NA | CATGPVDSAIYEQYF
TRBV27 | NA | CATESRRNEQFF
TRBV30 | NA | CAWSRTADYGYTF
TRBV28 | TRBD1 | CASILLPGQGASGYTF
TRBV27 | TRBD1 | CASSTRTGDYGYTF
TRBV5-1 | NA | CASSLVASGELFF
TRBV5-1 | TRBD2 | CASSLAVTSGSSSYEQYF
TRBV28 | NA | CATYLGRGNYGYTF
TRBV28 | TRBD2 | CASSTPGGAEQYF
TRBV10-1 | NA | CASSDAAAGEETQYF
TRBV5-6 | NA | CASSLNGRGEKLFF
TRBV9 | NA | CASSADLSPYNEQFF
TRBV7-3 | TRBD1 | CASSAHEQGAQYF
TRBV11-2 | TRBD2 | CASTGLAGRNNEQFF
TRBV28 | NA | CASSWAGVTRDEQFF
TRBV5-1 | NA | CASTEAPSRPYNEQFF